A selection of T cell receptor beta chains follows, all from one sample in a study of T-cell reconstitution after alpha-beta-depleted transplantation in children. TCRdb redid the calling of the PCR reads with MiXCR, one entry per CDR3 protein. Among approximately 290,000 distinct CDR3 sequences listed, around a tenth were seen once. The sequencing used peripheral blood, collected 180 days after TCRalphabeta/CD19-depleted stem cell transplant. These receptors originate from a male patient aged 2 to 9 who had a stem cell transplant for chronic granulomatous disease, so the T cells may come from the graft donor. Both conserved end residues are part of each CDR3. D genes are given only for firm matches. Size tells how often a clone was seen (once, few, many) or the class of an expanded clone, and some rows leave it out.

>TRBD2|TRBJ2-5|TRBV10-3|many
CAIGTSGRGETQYF
TGTGCCATCGGGACTAGCGGGAGGGGAGAGACCCAGTACTTC
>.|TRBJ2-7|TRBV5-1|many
CASPVGSARDYYEQYF
TGCGCCAGCCCCGTGGGCTCTGCCAGAGACTACTACGAGCAGTACTTC
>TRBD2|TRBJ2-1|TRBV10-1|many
CASSPIGLAAEDEQFF
TGCGCCAGCAGCCCAATCGGCCTAGCGGCCGAAGATGAGCAGTTCTTC
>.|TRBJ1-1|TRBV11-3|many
CASSLVGGVNTEAFF
TGTGCCAGCAGCTTAGTAGGGGGGGTGAACACTGAAGCTTTCTTT
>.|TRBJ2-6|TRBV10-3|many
CAISRGGQVVNVLTF
TGTGCCATCAGTCGGGGAGGACAGGTGGTCAACGTCCTGACTTTC
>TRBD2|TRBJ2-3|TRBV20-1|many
CSAGSSGSFGVGTDTQYF
TGCAGTGCCGGGTCTAGCGGGTCTTTTGGGGTAGGCACAGATACGCAGTATTTT
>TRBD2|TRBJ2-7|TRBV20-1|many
CSATGTSGSLYEQYF
TGCAGTGCTACCGGGACTAGCGGGAGTCTCTACGAGCAGTACTTC
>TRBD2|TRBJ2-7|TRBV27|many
CASSPYSGGSYEQYF
TGTGCCAGCAGTCCATATAGCGGGGGCTCCTACGAGCAGTACTTC
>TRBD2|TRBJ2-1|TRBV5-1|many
CASSFRLASYNEQFF
TGCGCCAGCAGCTTTCGACTAGCGAGCTACAATGAGCAGTTCTTC
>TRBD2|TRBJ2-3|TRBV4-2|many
CASSQERLAGGGPDTQYF
TGTGCCAGCAGCCAAGAAAGGCTAGCGGGAGGAGGGCCAGATACGCAGTATTTT
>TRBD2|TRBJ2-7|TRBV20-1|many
CSAKEAGSTYEQYF
TGCAGTGCTAAAGAAGCGGGGTCCACCTACGAGCAGTACTTC
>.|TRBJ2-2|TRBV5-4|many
CASSTASSANTGELFF
TGTGCCAGCAGTACCGCTAGCAGCGCGAACACCGGGGAGCTGTTTTTT
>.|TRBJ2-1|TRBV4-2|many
CASSPIVGAYNEQFF
TGTGCCAGCAGCCCAATAGTGGGGGCATACAATGAGCAGTTCTTC
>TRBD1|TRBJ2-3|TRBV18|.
CASSPGQGAYTDTQYF
TGTGCCAGCTCACCAGGGCAGGGGGCCTACACAGATACGCAGTATTTT
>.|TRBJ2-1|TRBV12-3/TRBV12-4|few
CASILKVGNEQFF
TGTGCCAGCATCCTTAAAGTAGGGAATGAGCAGTTCTTC
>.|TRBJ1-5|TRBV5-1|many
CASSADPNQPQHF
TGCGCCAGCAGCGCGGACCCTAATCAGCCCCAGCATTTT
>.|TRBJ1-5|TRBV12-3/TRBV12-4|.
CASSRTGRAPQHF
TGTGCCAGCAGCCGTACCGGTAGGGCTCCCCAGCATTTT
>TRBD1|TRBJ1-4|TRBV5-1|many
CASSWTGEKLFF
TGCGCCAGCAGCTGGACAGGGGAAAAACTGTTTTTT
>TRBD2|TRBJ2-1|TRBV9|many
CASGSGETYNEQFF
TGTGCCAGCGGTAGCGGGGAAACCTACAATGAGCAGTTCTTC
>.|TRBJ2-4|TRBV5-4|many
CASSLSGGYGKNIQYF
TGTGCCAGCAGCTTATCTGGGGGGTACGGCAAAAACATTCAGTACTTC
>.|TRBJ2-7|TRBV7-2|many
CASSLTTVSSYEQYF
TGTGCCAGCAGCTTAACGACAGTAAGCTCCTACGAGCAGTACTTC
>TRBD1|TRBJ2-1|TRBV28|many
CASSWGTGVYNEQFF
TGTGCCAGCAGTTGGGGGACAGGCGTTTACAATGAGCAGTTCTTC
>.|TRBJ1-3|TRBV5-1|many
CASTSDGGSSGNTIYF
TGCGCCAGCACCTCGGACGGCGGCAGCTCTGGAAACACCATATATTTT
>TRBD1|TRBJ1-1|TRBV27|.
CASSLFDRGTEAFF
TGTGCCAGCAGTTTGTTCGACAGGGGTACTGAAGCTTTCTTT
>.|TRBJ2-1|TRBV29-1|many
CSVEVGPYNEQFF
TGCAGCGTTGAGGTGGGTCCCTACAATGAGCAGTTCTTC
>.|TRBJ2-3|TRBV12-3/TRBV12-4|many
CASRSADTQYF
TGTGCCAGCAGGTCTGCAGATACGCAGTATTTT
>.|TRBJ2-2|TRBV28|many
CASSYPGTGELFF
TGTGCCAGCAGTTATCCGGGGACCGGGGAGCTGTTTTTT
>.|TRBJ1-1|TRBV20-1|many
CSARDQRGLNTEAFF
TGCAGTGCTAGAGATCAGCGGGGATTGAACACTGAAGCTTTCTTT
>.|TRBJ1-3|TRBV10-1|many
CASSPQGSSGNTIYF
TGCGCCAGCAGTCCGCAGGGAAGCTCTGGAAACACCATATATTTT